Following are 8 T cell receptor beta chains from one sample sequenced in a study of OX40 agonist ivuxolimab in advanced cancers. The table came from immunoSEQ multiplex PCR; TCRdb's copy has only in-frame clones and leaves some out. The sample holds some 46,000 clones, around 92% seen once. The sequences come from CD4+ or CD8+ T cells sorted from blood, collected in a trial of the OX40 agonist ivuxolimab. The receptors come from an adult with an advanced solid tumor such as melanoma, head and neck, liver or kidney cancer.

This rearrangement joins TRBV13 to TRBJ1-1; perhaps TRBD1 as D (6 bases). CDR1 and CDR2 (germline): PRHDT, FYEKMQ (reference sequence). The V end was cut by 1 base, the J end by 5 bases, with 14 bases between. This CDR3 is 15 amino acids long. The CDR3 nucleotides are TGTGCCAGCAGCTTAGCCGGGACACTAAGAACTGAAGCTTTCTTT. Its protein product is CASSLAGTLRTEAFF.

The chain links TRBV7-9 to TRBJ2-5; TRBD2 matches 9 bases. V lost 11 bases to trimming and J lost 7 bases; unmatched junction nucleotides: 20. Germline CDR1 SEHNR, CDR2 FQNEAQ (reference sequence). The CDR3 covers 16 residues. In DNA form, the CDR3 reads TGTGCCGTATCAACCGGGACTAGCTCCCGGGAGGGGACCCAGTACTTC. Translation gives CAVSTGTSSREGTQYF.

The chain employs TRBV4-1 and TRBJ1-2; maybe TRBD1 (6 bases). This CDR3 contains 14 residues. Germline-derived CDR1 and CDR2 are MGHRA and YSYEKL. Trimming left V 0 bases short and J 5 bases short, with 10 bases between. This chain's CDR3 is CASSQDGQGYGYTF. DNA for the CDR3: TGCGCCAGCAGCCAAGACGGTCAGGGGTATGGCTACACCTTC.

The chain combines TRBV7-5 with TRBJ1-5; the table's D call, TRBD1, was not checked against the DNA. TRBV7-5 is a listed pseudogene. The CDR3 sequence is 14 residues long. The CDR3 spells CASSLGQGNQPQHF. DNA for the CDR3: TGTGCCAGCAGCCTGGGACAGGGCAATCAGCCCCAGCATTTT.

V and J are TRBV19 and TRBJ2-7, with D perhaps TRBD2 (5 bases). V dropped 3 bases and J dropped 3 bases, with 12 bases sitting between them. This CDR3 is 14 amino acids long. Germline V gives CDR1 LNHDA, CDR2 SQIVND (reference sequence). CDR3 protein: CASSIIAGGYEQYF. In nucleotides, the CDR3 is TGTGCCAGTAGTATCATCGCGGGTGGCTACGAGCAGTACTTC.

This clone was found a few times. The chain couples TRBV4-2 to TRBJ1-1; maybe TRBD1 (5 bases). Trimming shortened V by 4 bases and J by 7 bases, and 10 bases separated the two germline ends. Germline values: CDR1 LGHNA, CDR2 YNFKEQ. CDR3 length: 12 amino acids. CDR3 bases: TGTGCCAGCAGCCCTCGGGGGAGTGAAGCTTTCTTT. Translation: CASSPRGSEAFF.

The chain employs TRBV5-4 and TRBJ2-5; the D call may be TRBD1 or TRBD2 (7 bases each). Between the trimmed V and J ends, which lost 4 bases and 4 bases, there was a span of 14 bases. Germline assignment: CDR1 SGHNT and CDR2 YYREEE (reference sequence). The CDR3 is 14 amino acids. CDR3 sequence reads: CASSGGGGGETQYF. In DNA, the CDR3 is TGTGCCAGCAGCGGGGGAGGGGGCGGAGAGACCCAGTACTTC.

CDR3 sequence reads: CASSPPGASQGLAFF. The CDR3 DNA reads as TGTGCCAGCAGCCCCCCCGGGGCGTCGCAGGGTCTGGCTTTCTTT. The rearrangement links TRBV21-1 to TRBJ1-1. TRBV21-1 is assigned pseudogene status. The CDR3 has 15 amino acids.